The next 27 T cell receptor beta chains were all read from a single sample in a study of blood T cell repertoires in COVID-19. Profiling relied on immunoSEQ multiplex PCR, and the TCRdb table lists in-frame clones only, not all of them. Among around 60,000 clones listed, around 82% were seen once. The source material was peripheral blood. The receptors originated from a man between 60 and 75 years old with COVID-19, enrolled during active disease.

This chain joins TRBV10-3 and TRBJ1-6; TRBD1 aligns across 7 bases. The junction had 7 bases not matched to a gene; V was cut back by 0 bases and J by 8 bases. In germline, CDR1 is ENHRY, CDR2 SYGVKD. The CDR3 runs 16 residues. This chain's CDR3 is CAISESIRDSYSPLHF. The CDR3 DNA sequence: TGTGCCATCAGTGAGTCGATTCGGGACAGTTATTCACCCCTCCACTTT.

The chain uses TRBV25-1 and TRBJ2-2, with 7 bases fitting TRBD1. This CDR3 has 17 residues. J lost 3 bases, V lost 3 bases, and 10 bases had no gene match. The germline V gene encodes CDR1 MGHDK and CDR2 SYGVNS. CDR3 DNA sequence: TGTGCCAGCAGTGATACTAGGACAGGTAATTACACCGGGGAGCTGTTTTTT. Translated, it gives CASSDTRTGNYTGELFF.

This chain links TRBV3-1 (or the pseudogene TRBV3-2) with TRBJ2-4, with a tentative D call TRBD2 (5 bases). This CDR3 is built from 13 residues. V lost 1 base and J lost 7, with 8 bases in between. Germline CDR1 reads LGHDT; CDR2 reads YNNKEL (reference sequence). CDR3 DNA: TGTGCCAGCAGCCAAGGCCCGGGGAACATTCAGTACTTC. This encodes CASSQGPGNIQYF.

The CDR3 loop is CATSRGRDSNQPQHF. DNA of the CDR3: TGTGCCACCAGCCGCGGACGGGATAGCAATCAGCCCCAGCATTTT. The rearrangement uses TRBV15 and TRBJ1-5; D ambiguous. This CDR3 comprises 15 residues. Germline loops: CDR1 LNHNV, CDR2 YYDKDF (reference sequence). The germline V and J ends were trimmed by 5 bases and 0 bases, with 11 bases remaining between them.

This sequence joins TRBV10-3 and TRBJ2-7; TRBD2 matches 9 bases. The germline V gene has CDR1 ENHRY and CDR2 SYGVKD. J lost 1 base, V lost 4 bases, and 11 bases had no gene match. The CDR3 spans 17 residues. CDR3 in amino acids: CAISGLQREVSSYEQYF. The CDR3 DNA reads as TGTGCCATCAGTGGACTCCAGCGGGAGGTTTCGTCCTACGAGCAGTACTTC.

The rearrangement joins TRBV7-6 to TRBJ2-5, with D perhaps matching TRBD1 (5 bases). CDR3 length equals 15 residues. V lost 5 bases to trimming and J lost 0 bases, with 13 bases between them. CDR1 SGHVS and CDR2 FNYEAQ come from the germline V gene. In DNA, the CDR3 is TGTGCCAGCAGCCGTGGGGCGCCGTACCAAGAGACCCAGTACTTC. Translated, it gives CASSRGAPYQETQYF.

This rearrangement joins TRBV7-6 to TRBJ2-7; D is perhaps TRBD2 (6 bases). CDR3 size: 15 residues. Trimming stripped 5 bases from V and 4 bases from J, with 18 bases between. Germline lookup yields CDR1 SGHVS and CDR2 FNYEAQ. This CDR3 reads CASSPTPGTGYEQYF. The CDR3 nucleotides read TGTGCCAGCAGCCCCACGCCAGGGACTGGATACGAGCAGTACTTC.

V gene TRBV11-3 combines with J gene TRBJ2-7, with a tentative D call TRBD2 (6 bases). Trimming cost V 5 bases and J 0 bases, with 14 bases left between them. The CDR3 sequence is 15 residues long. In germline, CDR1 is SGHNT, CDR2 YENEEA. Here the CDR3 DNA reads TGTGCCAGCAGCCCGGGGGACGGCTACTCCTACGAGCAGTACTTC. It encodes CASSPGDGYSYEQYF.

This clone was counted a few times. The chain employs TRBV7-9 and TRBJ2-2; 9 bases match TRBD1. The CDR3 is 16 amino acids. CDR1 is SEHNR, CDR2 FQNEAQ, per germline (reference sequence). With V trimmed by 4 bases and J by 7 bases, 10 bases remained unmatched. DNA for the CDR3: TGTGCCAGCAGCTCAGTCACCGGGACAGGGAACGGGGAGCTGTTTTTT. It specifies CASSSVTGTGNGELFF.

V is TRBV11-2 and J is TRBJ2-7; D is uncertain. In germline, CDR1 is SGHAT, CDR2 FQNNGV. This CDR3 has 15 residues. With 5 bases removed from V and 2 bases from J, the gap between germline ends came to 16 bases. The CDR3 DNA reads TGTGCCAGCAGCCTTGGGCCGACGGATACCTACGAGCAGTACTTC. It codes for CASSLGPTDTYEQYF.

The CDR3 sequence is CASSQATGQYSYGYTF. The CDR3 region has the DNA TGCGCCAGCAGCCAAGCCACAGGTCAATATAGCTATGGCTACACCTTC. The rearrangement joins TRBV4-1 to TRBJ1-2; the D gene is possibly TRBD1 (5 bases). Per the germline V gene, CDR1 is MGHRA and CDR2 is YSYEKL. The CDR3 has 16 residues. V was trimmed by 1 base and J by 4 bases, leaving 16 bases between them.

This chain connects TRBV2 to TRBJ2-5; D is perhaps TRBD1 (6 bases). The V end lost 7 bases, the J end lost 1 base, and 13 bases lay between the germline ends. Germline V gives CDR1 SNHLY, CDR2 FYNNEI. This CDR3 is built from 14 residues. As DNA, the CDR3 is TGTGCCAGCATCCCCAGGACAGCCCAAGAGACCCAGTACTTC. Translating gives CASIPRTAQETQYF.

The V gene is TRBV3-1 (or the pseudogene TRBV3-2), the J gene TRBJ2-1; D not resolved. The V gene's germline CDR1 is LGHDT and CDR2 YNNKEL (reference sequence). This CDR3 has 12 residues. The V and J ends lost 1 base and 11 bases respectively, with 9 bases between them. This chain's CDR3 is CASSQVLQKQFF. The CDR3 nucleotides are TGTGCCAGCAGCCAAGTTCTGCAGAAGCAGTTCTTC.

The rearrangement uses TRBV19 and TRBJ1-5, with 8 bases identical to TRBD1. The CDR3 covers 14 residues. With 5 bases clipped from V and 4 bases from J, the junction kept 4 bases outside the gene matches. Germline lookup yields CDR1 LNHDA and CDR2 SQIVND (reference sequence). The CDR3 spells CASSGTGGNQPQHF. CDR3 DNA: TGTGCCAGTAGTGGCACAGGGGGTAATCAGCCCCAGCATTTT.

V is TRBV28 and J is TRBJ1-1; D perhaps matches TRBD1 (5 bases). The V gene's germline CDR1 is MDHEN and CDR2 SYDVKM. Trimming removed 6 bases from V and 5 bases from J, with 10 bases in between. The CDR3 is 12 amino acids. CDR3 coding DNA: TGTGCCAGCAGGGGGCCTTTAACTGAAGCTTTCTTT. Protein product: CASRGPLTEAFF. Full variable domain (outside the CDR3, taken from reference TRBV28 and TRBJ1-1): DVKVTQSSRYLVKRTGEKVFLECVQDMDHENMFWYRQDPGLGLRLIYFSYDVKMKEKGDIPEGYSVSREKKERFSLILESASTNQTSMYLCASRGPLTEAFFGQGTRLTVV.

The CDR3 loop is CASSEGQGSRYTF. The CDR3 DNA follows: TGTGCCAGCAGTGAAGGACAGGGTTCACGCTACACCTTC. This chain uses TRBV6-1 with TRBJ1-2, with 7 bases fitting TRBD1. The CDR3 sequence is 13 residues long. Per germline, CDR1 MNHNS and CDR2 SASEGT. With V trimmed by 1 base and J by 9 bases, 5 bases remained unmatched.

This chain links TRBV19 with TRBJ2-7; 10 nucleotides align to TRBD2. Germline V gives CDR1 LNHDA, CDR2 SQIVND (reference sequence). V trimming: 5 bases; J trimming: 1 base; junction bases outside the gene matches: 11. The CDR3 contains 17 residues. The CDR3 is CASSAPPLAGLSYEQYF. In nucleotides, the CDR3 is TGTGCCAGTAGTGCCCCCCCACTAGCGGGGCTTTCCTACGAGCAGTACTTC.

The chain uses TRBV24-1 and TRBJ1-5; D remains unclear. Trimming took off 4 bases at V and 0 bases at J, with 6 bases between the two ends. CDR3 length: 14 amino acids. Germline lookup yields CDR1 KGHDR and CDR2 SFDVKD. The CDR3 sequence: CATSDPISNQPQHF. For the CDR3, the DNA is TGTGCCACCAGTGACCCAATTAGCAATCAGCCCCAGCATTTT.

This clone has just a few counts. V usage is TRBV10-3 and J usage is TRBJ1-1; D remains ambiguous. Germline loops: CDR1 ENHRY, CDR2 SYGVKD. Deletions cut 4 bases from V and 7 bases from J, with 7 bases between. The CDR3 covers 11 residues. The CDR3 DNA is TGTGCCATCAGTGGTCCGGGTGAAGCTTTCTTT. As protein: CAISGPGEAFF.

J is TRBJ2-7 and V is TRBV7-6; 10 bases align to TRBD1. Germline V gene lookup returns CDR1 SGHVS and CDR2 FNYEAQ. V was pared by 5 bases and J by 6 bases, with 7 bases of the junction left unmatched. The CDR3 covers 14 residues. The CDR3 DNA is TGTGCCAGCAGCGACCGACAGGGGGCAGGCGAGCAGTACTTC. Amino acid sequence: CASSDRQGAGEQYF.

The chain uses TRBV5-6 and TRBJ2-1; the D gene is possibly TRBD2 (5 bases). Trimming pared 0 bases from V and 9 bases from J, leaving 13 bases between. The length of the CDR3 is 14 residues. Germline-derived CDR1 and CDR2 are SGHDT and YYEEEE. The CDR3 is CASSLGLSSGEQFF. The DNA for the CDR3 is TGTGCCAGCAGCTTGGGACTAAGTAGTGGTGAGCAGTTCTTC.

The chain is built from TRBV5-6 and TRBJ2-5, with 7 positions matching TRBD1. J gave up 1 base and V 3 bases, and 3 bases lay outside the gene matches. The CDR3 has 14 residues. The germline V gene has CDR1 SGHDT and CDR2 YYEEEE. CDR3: CASSWGQFQETQYF. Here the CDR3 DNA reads TGTGCCAGCAGCTGGGGACAGTTCCAAGAGACCCAGTACTTC.

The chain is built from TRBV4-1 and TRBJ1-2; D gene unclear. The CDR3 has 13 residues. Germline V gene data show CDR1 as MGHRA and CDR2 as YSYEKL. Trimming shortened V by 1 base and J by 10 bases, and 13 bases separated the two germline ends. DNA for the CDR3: TGCGCCAGCAGCCAAGCCGGAGCAGCTGACTACACCTTC. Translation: CASSQAGAADYTF.

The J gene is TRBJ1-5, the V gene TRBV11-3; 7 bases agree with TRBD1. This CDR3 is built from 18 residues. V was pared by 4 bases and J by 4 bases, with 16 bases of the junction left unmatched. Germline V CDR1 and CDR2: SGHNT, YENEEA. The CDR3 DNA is TGTGCCAGCAGCTACCAATCAGTCGGGGACAGTAATAATCAGCCCCAGCATTTT. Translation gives CASSYQSVGDSNNQPQHF. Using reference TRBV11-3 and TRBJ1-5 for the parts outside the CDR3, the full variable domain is EAGVVQSPRYKIIEKKQPVAFWCNPISGHNTLYWYLQNLGQGPELLIRYENEEAVDDSQLPKDRFSAERLKGVDSTLKIQPAELGDSAVYLCASSYQSVGDSNNQPQHFGDGTRLSIL.

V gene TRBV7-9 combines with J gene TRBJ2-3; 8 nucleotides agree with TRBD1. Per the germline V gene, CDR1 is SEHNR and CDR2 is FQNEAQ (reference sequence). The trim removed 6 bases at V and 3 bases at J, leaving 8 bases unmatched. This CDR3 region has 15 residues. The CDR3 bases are TGTGCCAGCAGTTTTGGACAGGGTATGACAGATACGCAGTATTTT. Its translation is CASSFGQGMTDTQYF.

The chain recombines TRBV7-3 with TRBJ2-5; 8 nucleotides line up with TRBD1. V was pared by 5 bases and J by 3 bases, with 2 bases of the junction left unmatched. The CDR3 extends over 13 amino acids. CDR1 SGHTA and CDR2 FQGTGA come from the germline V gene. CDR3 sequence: CASSPGQEETQYF. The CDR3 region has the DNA TGTGCCAGCAGCCCGGGACAGGAAGAGACCCAGTACTTC.

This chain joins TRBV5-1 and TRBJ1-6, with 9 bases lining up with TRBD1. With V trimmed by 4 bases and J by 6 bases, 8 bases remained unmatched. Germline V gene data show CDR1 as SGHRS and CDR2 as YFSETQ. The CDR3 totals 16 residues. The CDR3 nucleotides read TGCGCCAGCAGCCCACAGGGACAGGGCCTTAATTCACCCCTCCACTTT. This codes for CASSPQGQGLNSPLHF.